The next 29 T cell receptor beta chains were all read from a single sample in a study of regulatory T cells in long-lasting Graves disease. Libraries of TCR beta came from iRepertoire HTBI primers plus Arm-PCR of CDR3 regions. TCRdb recomputed calls from the multiplex PCR reads with MiXCR, one row per CDR3 protein. The sample holds around 360,000 distinct CDR3 sequences, roughly 17% seen once. Time point described: newly diagnosed GD, antithyroid drugs for less than 3 months. PBMC RNA was the source of the TCR library. These data were likewise used in another study, on T cells in Graves' hyperthyroidism and ophthalmopathy.

The sample consisted of peripheral blood mononuclear cells (PBMCs), taken at new diagnosis, from a patient treated with antithyroid drugs. All receptors derive from a woman between 18 and 29 years old with Graves disease.

In its sample, this clonotype was seen a few times. The V and J genes are TRBV6-1 and TRBJ2-5; D is perhaps TRBD1 (6 bases). The germline CDR1 and CDR2 sequences are MNHNS and SASEGT. The V and J ends lost 6 bases and 6 bases respectively, with 23 bases between them. CDR3 size: 16 residues. The chain's CDR3 is CASSLQGTLIMKTQYF. DNA for the CDR3: TGTGCCAGCAGCCTTCAGGGGACACTGATTATGAAGACCCAGTACTTC.

This clonotype came up many times. This chain links TRBV5-1 with TRBJ2-3, with D possibly TRBD1 on 5 matching bases. Trimming removed 0 bases at V and 2 bases at J, with 10 bases between. The CDR3 covers 15 residues. Germline lookup yields CDR1 SGHRS and CDR2 YFSETQ. CDR3 sequence: CASSLEGWTTDTQYF. In DNA, the CDR3 is TGCGCCAGCAGCTTGGAGGGGTGGACCACAGATACGCAGTATTTT. Together with reference TRBV5-1 and TRBJ2-3, the CDR3 gives the full variable domain: KAGVTQTPRYLIKTRGQQVTLSCSPISGHRSVSWYQQTPGQGLQFLFEYFSETQRNKGNFPGRFSGRQFSNSRSEMNVSTLELGDSALYLCASSLEGWTTDTQYFGPGTRLTVL.

This clonotype has ten or more counts. The V gene is TRBV11-2, the J gene TRBJ2-4, with TRBD1 identical over 9 bases. The V segment lost 5 bases and the J segment 5 bases; nucleotides outside the gene matches: 10. Per germline, CDR1 SGHAT and CDR2 FQNNGV. The CDR3 sequence is 16 residues long. CDR3 loop: CASSPLWTGEENIQYF. CDR3 coding DNA: TGTGCCAGCAGCCCGCTATGGACAGGGGAGGAAAACATTCAGTACTTC.

This clonotype was seen a handful of times. The CDR3 DNA reads TGTGCCAGCAGTTACGCCAGGGGGCCGGGGGGAACTGAAGCTTTCTTT. It is translated as CASSYARGPGGTEAFF. The chain couples TRBV6-2 or TRBV6-3 to TRBJ1-1, with 8 bases aligning to TRBD1. This CDR3 has 16 amino acids. Germline lookup yields CDR1 MNHEY and CDR2 SVGEGT. Trimming took 2 bases from V and 5 from J; bases not matched to a gene: 10.

This clonotype was seen at least ten times. V is TRBV28 and J is TRBJ2-3; a possible D gene is TRBD1 (5 bases). The CDR3 loop spans 13 amino acids. Trimming shortened V by 10 bases and J by 2 bases, and 13 bases separated the two germline ends. CDR1 and CDR2 (germline): MDHEN, SYDVKM. DNA for the CDR3: TGTGCCACCAAGACAGAAAACACAGATACGCAGTATTTT. This codes for CATKTENTDTQYF.

At least ten counts were recorded for this clonotype. DNA for the CDR3: TGTGCCAGCAGTTTGGTTCTAGAAGAGACCCAGTACTTC. This codes for CASSLVLEETQYF. The rearrangement uses TRBV12-3 or TRBV12-4 and TRBJ2-5; D remains unclear. Trimming cost V 3 bases and J 3 bases, with 8 bases left between them. CDR3 length: 13 residues.

This clonotype has at least ten counts. The rearrangement uses TRBV3-1 and TRBJ2-5, with D unclear. This CDR3 contains 14 residues. V shed 3 bases and J shed 3 bases, with 11 bases lying between them. From germline, CDR1 is LGHDT and CDR2 YNNKEL (reference sequence). CDR3 amino acids: CASSHIPVKETQYF. In nucleotides, the CDR3 is TGTGCCAGCAGCCACATTCCGGTTAAAGAGACCCAGTACTTC.

This clonotype has ten or more counts. This chain uses TRBV20-1 with TRBJ2-3; 9 bases agree with TRBD2. This CDR3 region has 14 residues. Looked up from germline, CDR1 is DFQATT and CDR2 is SNEGSKA (reference sequence). The J segment lost 3 bases and the V segment lost 6 bases, leaving 7 bases of the junction unmatched. Here the CDR3 reads CSARRLAATDTQYF. In DNA form, the CDR3 reads TGCAGTGCCAGGAGACTAGCGGCAACAGATACGCAGTATTTT.

Ten or more counts support this clonotype. J is TRBJ1-5 and V is TRBV30; no reliable D call. The CDR3 is 13 residues long. Germline values: CDR1 GTSNPN, CDR2 SVGIG (reference sequence). V was clipped by 2 bases and J by 3 bases, with 8 bases between them. CDR3 bases: TGTGCCTGGAGTCTAGGGCCCAATCAGCCCCAGCATTTT. Translated, it gives CAWSLGPNQPQHF.

The sample holds many counts of this clonotype. V is TRBV18 and J is TRBJ2-7; possibly TRBD1 for D (6 bases). Trimming shortened V by 3 bases and J by 2 bases, and 11 bases separated the two germline ends. The CDR3 is 14 amino acids. Germline V gene sequence: CDR1 KGHSH, CDR2 LQKENI. This CDR3 reads CASSPRDNTYEQYF. CDR3 DNA sequence: TGTGCCAGCTCACCGAGGGACAATACCTACGAGCAGTACTTC.

This clonotype was found many times. The V and J genes are TRBV20-1 and TRBJ2-7; 7 bases match TRBD2. CDR3 size: 16 residues. The germline V gene encodes CDR1 DFQATT and CDR2 SNEGSKA (reference sequence). V gave up 3 bases and J gave up 4 bases; unmatched junction bases: 15. The CDR3 nucleotides are TGCAGTGCTAGGCCACGGGAGGCCACATGGGGATACGAGCAGTACTTC. Translated: CSARPREATWGYEQYF.

The chain uses TRBV28 and TRBJ1-5, with TRBD1 as a possible D gene (6 bases). This CDR3 is built from 15 residues. Germline V lookup: CDR1 MDHEN, CDR2 SYDVKM. V gave up 5 bases and J gave up 4 bases, with 15 bases separating them. The CDR3 bases are TGTGCCAGCAGTCCCGCTATGGGGGCTAATCAGCCCCAGCATTTT. Its protein product is CASSPAMGANQPQHF.

This clonotype was observed a few times. V and J are TRBV6-1 and TRBJ1-2; 7 nucleotides match TRBD1. V dropped 5 bases and J dropped 4; count of bases not matched to a gene: 7. Germline assignment: CDR1 MNHNS and CDR2 SASEGT. This CDR3 is built from 14 residues. The CDR3 sequence is CASSPTGTAYGYTF. DNA for the CDR3: TGTGCCAGCAGTCCAACGGGGACAGCCTATGGCTACACCTTC.

This clonotype was seen at least ten times. The chain couples TRBV27 to TRBJ2-3; 8 positions agree with TRBD2. CDR3 size: 15 residues. V lost 8 bases and J lost 5; bases outside the gene matches: 12. CDR1 is MNHEY and CDR2 is SMNVEV in the germline V gene (reference sequence). Written as DNA, the CDR3 is TGTGCCAGCGCCGCCAGCGGGAGTTGGGGAGATACGCAGTATTTT. The encoded protein is CASAASGSWGDTQYF.

CDR3 residues: CASSPDRANYEAFF. The CDR3 DNA reads TGTGCCAGCAGCCCGGACAGAGCAAACTATGAAGCTTTCTTT. J is TRBJ1-1 and V is TRBV27, with D tentatively TRBD1 (6 bases). Germline-derived CDR1 and CDR2 are MNHEY and SMNVEV (reference sequence). The CDR3 contains 14 residues. Trimming stripped 6 bases from V and 7 bases from J, with 18 bases between.

This clonotype was seen many times. V is TRBV20-1 and J is TRBJ2-5; either TRBD1 or TRBD2 may fit D (5 bases each). Trimming stripped 0 bases from V and 2 bases from J, with 13 bases between. This CDR3 spans 15 amino acids. Per the germline V gene, CDR1 is DFQATT and CDR2 is SNEGSKA (reference sequence). The CDR3 sequence is CSARDGAGPQETQYF. The CDR3 DNA follows: TGCAGTGCTAGAGATGGGGCGGGCCCACAAGAGACCCAGTACTTC.

This clonotype was observed a few times. The rearrangement uses TRBV20-1 and TRBJ2-7, with D perhaps assigned TRBD1 or TRBD2 (5 bases each). This CDR3 is built from 16 residues. From germline, CDR1 is DFQATT and CDR2 SNEGSKA (reference sequence). With 3 bases removed from V and 2 bases from J, the gap between germline ends came to 20 bases. Written as DNA, the CDR3 is TGCAGTGCTAGGGGGCCGGCTAGCACGTTCACCTACGAGCAGTACTTC. Protein sequence: CSARGPASTFTYEQYF.

This clonotype occurred many times. The V and J genes are TRBV5-1 and TRBJ2-1; TRBD2 agrees at 9 bases. J was trimmed by 4 bases and V by 3 bases; bases with no gene match: 8. This CDR3 has 16 residues. Germline CDR1 reads SGHRS; CDR2 reads YFSETQ. Here the CDR3 reads CASSWSGLAGYNEQFF. As DNA, the CDR3 is TGCGCCAGCAGCTGGTCAGGGCTAGCGGGGTACAATGAGCAGTTCTTC.

The chain has TRBV4-2 and TRBJ2-7, with D possibly matching TRBD1 (6 bases). The CDR3 is made up of 14 amino acids. Trimming took 0 bases from V and 3 from J, leaving 9 bases between them. The V gene's germline CDR1 is LGHNA and CDR2 YNFKEQ. The CDR3 bases are TGTGCCAGCAGCCAAGATTTAGGGGGCTACGAGCAGTACTTC. Amino acids: CASSQDLGGYEQYF.

As regards this clonotype: A much larger clone differs by one base, so this may be a read error. The genes are TRBV20-1 and TRBJ2-5, with D hard to call. The CDR3 has 12 amino acids. Germline lookup yields CDR1 DFQATT and CDR2 SNEGSKA (reference sequence). The CDR3 loop reads CSVEVALETQYF. CDR3 in DNA: TGCAGCGTTGAAGTGGCTCTGGAGACCCAGTACTTC.

The gene calls are TRBV10-3 and TRBJ2-3, with D maybe TRBD2 (6 bases). Trimming left V 2 bases short and J 1 base short, with 10 bases between. The CDR3 has 15 amino acids. From germline, CDR1 is ENHRY and CDR2 SYGVKD. The DNA for the CDR3 is TGTGCCATCAGTGAGATCGGCGGGGGCACAGATACGCAGTATTTT. Protein: CAISEIGGGTDTQYF.

V gene TRBV6-1 combines with J gene TRBJ2-5; unclear D gene. Germline V CDR1 and CDR2: MNHNS, SASEGT. V gave up 6 bases and J gave up 5 bases, with 13 bases separating them. CDR3 length: 13 residues. Written as DNA, the CDR3 is TGTGCCAGCAGCTGGCAAGGTGGGGAGACCCAGTACTTC. Its translation is CASSWQGGETQYF.

This rearrangement joins TRBV19 to TRBJ2-7; tentative D call: TRBD1 (7 bases). The CDR3 spans 15 residues. V lost 2 bases, J lost 3 bases, and 14 bases lay in between. Germline-derived CDR1 and CDR2 are LNHDA and SQIVND (reference sequence). CDR3 nucleotides: TGTGCCAGTAGTATAACGGGGGACAGCAACTACGAGCAGTACTTC. As protein: CASSITGDSNYEQYF.

This clonotype was seen repeatedly, ten times or more. The chain uses TRBV30 and TRBJ2-2; TRBD1 matches at 8 bases. Germline trimming cut 2 bases from V and 1 base from J; bases unmatched to any gene: 12. The germline gives CDR1 GTSNPN, CDR2 SVGIG (reference sequence). This CDR3 spans 18 amino acids. CDR3 sequence: CAWSKPDRGARNTGELFF. CDR3 nucleotides: TGTGCCTGGAGTAAGCCAGACAGGGGCGCACGGAACACCGGGGAGCTGTTTTTT.

Only a few counts were recorded for this clonotype. The chain links TRBV5-1 to TRBJ1-1; 10 bases are shared with TRBD1. This CDR3 spans 16 amino acids. Trimming took 4 bases from V and 2 from J; bases not matched to a gene: 8. Germline V CDR1 and CDR2: SGHRS, YFSETQ. The CDR3 region is CASSQTGGARNTEAFF. DNA of the CDR3: TGCGCCAGCAGCCAGACAGGGGGCGCAAGAAACACTGAAGCTTTCTTT.

In its sample, this clonotype was seen many times. The J gene is TRBJ1-1, the V gene TRBV7-2; D might be TRBD1 (5 bases). This CDR3 contains 15 residues. Germline CDR1 reads SGHTA; CDR2 reads FQGNSA. V lost 1 base and J 0 bases, leaving 9 bases between the germline ends. CDR3 residues: CASSLDGAMNTEAFF. In DNA, the CDR3 is TGTGCCAGCAGCTTAGACGGGGCAATGAACACTGAAGCTTTCTTT.

The table lists this clonotype with a few counts. The gene calls are TRBV3-1 and TRBJ2-5; D gene ambiguous. Germline V gives CDR1 LGHDT, CDR2 YNNKEL (reference sequence). Trimming pared 2 bases from V and 3 bases from J, leaving 7 bases between. The CDR3 has 13 amino acids. CDR3 in DNA: TGTGCCAGCAGCCAATTTAAAAAAGAGACCCAGTACTTC. Amino acids: CASSQFKKETQYF.

This clonotype occurred many times. J is TRBJ2-3 and V is TRBV27; TRBD1 aligns across 9 bases. The V segment lost 5 bases and the J segment 8 bases; nucleotides outside the gene matches: 11. The germline V gene encodes CDR1 MNHEY and CDR2 SMNVEV (reference sequence). This CDR3 is built from 15 residues. CDR3 amino acids: CASSPRDRAVVTQYF. CDR3 sequence (DNA): TGTGCCAGCAGTCCCCGGGACAGGGCCGTTGTTACGCAGTATTTT.

With regard to this clonotype: It is likely a read error: a sequence one base away is far more abundant. The V call is TRBV2, the J call TRBJ2-7; no clear D. The CDR3 length is 13 residues. Germline CDR1 SNHLY, CDR2 FYNNEI. V lost 4 bases to trimming and J lost 2 bases, with 9 bases between them. The CDR3: CASSAGITYEQYF. The CDR3 DNA reads as TGTGCCAGCAGTGCGGGCATAACCTACGAGCAGTACTTC.